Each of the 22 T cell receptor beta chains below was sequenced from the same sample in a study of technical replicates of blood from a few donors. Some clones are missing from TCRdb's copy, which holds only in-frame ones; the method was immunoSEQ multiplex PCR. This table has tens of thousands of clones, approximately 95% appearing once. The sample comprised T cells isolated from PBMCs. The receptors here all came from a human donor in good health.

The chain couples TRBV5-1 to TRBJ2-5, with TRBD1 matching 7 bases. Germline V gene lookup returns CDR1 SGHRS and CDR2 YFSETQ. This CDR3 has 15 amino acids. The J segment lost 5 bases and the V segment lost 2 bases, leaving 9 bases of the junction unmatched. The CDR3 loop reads CASSFGTASSETQYF. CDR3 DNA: TGCGCCAGCAGCTTTGGGACAGCCTCCAGCGAGACCCAGTACTTC.

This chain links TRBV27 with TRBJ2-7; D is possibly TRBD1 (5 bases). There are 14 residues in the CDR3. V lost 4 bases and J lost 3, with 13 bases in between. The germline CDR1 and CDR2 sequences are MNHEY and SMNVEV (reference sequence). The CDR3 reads CASSYGNRNYEQYF. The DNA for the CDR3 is TGTGCCAGCAGTTATGGGAACAGGAACTACGAGCAGTACTTC.

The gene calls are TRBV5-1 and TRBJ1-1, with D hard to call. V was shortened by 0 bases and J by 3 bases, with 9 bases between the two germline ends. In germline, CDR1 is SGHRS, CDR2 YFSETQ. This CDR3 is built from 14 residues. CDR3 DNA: TGCGCCAGCAGCTTGGGGCGGGAATACACTGAAGCTTTCTTT. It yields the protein CASSLGREYTEAFF.

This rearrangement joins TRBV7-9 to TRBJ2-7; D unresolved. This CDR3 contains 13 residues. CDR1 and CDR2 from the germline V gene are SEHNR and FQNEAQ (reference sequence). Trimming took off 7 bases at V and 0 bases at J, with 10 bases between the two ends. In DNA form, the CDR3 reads TGTGCCAGCACCCAGCAGGACTCCTACGAGCAGTACTTC. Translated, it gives CASTQQDSYEQYF.

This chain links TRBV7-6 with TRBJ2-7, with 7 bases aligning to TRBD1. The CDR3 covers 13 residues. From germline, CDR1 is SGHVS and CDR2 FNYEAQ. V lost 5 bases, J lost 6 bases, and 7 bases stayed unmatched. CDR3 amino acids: CASSPGQTPEQYF. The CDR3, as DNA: TGTGCCAGCAGCCCGGGACAGACCCCCGAGCAGTACTTC. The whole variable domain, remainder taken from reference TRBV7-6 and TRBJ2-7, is GAGVSQSPRYKVTKRGQDVALRCDPISGHVSLYWYRQALGQGPEFLTYFNYEAQQDKSGLPNDRFSAERPEGSISTLTIQRTEQRDSAMYRCASSPGQTPEQYFGPGTRLTVT.

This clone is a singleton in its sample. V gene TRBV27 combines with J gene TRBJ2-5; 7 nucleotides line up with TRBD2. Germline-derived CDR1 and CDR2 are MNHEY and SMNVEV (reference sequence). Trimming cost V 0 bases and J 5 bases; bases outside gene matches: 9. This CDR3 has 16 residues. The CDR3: CASSLSGRVEYETQYF. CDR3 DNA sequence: TGTGCCAGCAGTTTATCGGGGAGGGTAGAATATGAGACCCAGTACTTC.

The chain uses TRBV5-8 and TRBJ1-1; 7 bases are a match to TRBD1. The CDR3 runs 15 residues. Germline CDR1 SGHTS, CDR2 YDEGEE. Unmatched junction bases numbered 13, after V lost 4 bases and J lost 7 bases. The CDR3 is CASSQTTGLVGEAFF. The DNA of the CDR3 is TGTGCCAGCAGCCAGACGACAGGGTTAGTCGGTGAAGCTTTCTTT.

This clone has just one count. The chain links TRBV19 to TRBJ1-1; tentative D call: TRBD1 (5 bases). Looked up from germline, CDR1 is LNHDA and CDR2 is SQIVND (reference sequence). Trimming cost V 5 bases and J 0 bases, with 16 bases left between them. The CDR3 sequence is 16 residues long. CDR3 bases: TGTGCCAGTAGTCCAACGGGACTTCTATTGAACACTGAAGCTTTCTTT. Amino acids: CASSPTGLLLNTEAFF. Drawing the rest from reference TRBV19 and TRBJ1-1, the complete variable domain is DGGITQSPKYLFRKEGQNVTLSCEQNLNHDAMYWYRQDPGQGLRLIYYSQIVNDFQKGDIAEGYSVSREKKESFPLTVTSAQKNPTAFYLCASSPTGLLLNTEAFFGQGTRLTVV.

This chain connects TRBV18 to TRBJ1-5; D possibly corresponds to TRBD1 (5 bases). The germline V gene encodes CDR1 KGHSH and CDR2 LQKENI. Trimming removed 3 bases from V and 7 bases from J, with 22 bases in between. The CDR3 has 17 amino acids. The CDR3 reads CASSPNAGETGGQPQHF. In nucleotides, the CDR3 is TGTGCCAGCTCACCCAATGCAGGCGAAACCGGGGGGCAGCCCCAGCATTTT.

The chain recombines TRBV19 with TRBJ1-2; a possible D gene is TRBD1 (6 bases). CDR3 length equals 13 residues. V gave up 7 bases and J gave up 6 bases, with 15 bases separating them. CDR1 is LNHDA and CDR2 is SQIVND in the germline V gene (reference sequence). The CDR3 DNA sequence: TGTGCCAGTACCACACAGGGTATTCATGGCTACACCTTC. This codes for CASTTQGIHGYTF.

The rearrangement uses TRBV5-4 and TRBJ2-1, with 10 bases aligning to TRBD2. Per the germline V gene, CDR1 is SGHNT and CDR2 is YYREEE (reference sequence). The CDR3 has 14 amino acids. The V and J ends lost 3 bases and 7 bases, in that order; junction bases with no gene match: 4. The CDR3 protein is CASSYPSGSNEQFF. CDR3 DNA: TGTGCCAGCAGCTATCCTAGCGGGAGTAATGAGCAGTTCTTC.

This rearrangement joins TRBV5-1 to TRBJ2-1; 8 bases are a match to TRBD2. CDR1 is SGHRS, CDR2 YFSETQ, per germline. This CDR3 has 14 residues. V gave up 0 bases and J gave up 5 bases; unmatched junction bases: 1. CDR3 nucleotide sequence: TGCGCCAGCAGCTTGGACGGGAGGGACAATGAGCAGTTCTTC. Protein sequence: CASSLDGRDNEQFF.

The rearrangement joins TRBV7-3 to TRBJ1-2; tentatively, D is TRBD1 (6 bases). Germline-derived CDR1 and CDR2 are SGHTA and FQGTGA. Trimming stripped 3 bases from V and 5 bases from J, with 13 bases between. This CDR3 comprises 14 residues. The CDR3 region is CASSFGQRGYGYTF. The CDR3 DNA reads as TGTGCCAGCAGCTTCGGACAAAGGGGGTATGGCTACACCTTC.

CDR3 in DNA: TGTGCCAGCAGGGGGGGAGGCTACAATGAGCAGTTCTTC. Protein: CASRGGGYNEQFF. The rearrangement links TRBV2 to TRBJ2-1, with D perhaps TRBD2 (6 bases). V was cut by 6 bases and J by 3 bases, with 9 bases left in between. Germline V CDR1 and CDR2: SNHLY, FYNNEI. The CDR3 length is 13 residues. Looking up the rest from reference TRBV2 and TRBJ2-1 gives the full variable domain: EPEVTQTPSHQVTQMGQEVILRCVPISNHLYFYWYRQILGQKVEFLVSFYNNEISEKSEIFDDQFSVERPDGSNFTLKIRSTKLEDSAMYFCASRGGGYNEQFFGPGTRLTVL.

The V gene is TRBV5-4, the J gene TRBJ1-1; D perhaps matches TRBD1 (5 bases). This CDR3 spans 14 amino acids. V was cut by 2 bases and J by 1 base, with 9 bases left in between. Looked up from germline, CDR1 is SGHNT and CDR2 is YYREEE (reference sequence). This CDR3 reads CASSFQGWNTEAFF. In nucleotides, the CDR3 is TGTGCCAGCAGCTTTCAGGGTTGGAACACTGAAGCTTTCTTT.

The CDR3 DNA follows: TGTGCCAGCAGCTTGGGGGGGGATGGCTACACCTTC. The encoded protein is CASSLGGDGYTF. The chain couples TRBV5-4 to TRBJ1-2; D is perhaps TRBD1 (5 bases). CDR1 and CDR2 (germline): SGHNT, YYREEE (reference sequence). This CDR3 has 12 residues. V was clipped by 0 bases and J by 6 bases, with 6 bases between them.

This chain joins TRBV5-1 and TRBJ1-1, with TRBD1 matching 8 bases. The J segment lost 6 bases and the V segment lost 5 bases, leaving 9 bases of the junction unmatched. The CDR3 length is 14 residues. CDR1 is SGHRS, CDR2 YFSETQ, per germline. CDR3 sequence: CASRERTGPAEAFF. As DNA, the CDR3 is TGCGCCAGCAGGGAACGGACAGGGCCCGCTGAAGCTTTCTTT.

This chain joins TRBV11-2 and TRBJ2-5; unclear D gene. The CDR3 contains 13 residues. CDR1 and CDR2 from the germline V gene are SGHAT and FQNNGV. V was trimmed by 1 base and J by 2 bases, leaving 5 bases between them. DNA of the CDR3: TGTGCCAGCAGCTTAGGCAGGCAAGAGACCCAGTACTTC. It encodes CASSLGRQETQYF.

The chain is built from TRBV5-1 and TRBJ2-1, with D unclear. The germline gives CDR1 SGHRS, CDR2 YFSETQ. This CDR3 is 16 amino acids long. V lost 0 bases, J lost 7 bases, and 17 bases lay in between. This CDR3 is CASSLGTWATSNEQFF. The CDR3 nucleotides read TGCGCCAGCAGCTTGGGAACGTGGGCTACCTCTAATGAGCAGTTCTTC.

CDR3 DNA sequence: TGTGCCAGTAGTAAACAGATGAACACTGAAGCTTTCTTT. This gives the protein CASSKQMNTEAFF. The chain has TRBV19 and TRBJ1-1; D remains ambiguous. Germline V lookup: CDR1 LNHDA, CDR2 SQIVND (reference sequence). The germline V and J ends were trimmed by 4 bases and 0 bases, with 6 bases remaining between them. The CDR3 consists of 13 residues.

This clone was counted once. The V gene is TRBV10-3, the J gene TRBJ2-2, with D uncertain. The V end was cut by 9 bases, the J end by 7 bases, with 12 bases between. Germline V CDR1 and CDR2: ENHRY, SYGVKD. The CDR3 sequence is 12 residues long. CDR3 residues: CAITRGGGELFF. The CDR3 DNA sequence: TGTGCCATTACGAGAGGCGGCGGGGAGCTGTTTTTT.

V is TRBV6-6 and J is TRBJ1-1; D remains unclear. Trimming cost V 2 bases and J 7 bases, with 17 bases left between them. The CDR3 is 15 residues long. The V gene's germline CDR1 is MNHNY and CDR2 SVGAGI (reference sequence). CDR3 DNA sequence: TGTGCCAGCAGTTACGCCTTTCGGCAGGCCAGTGAAGCTTTCTTT. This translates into CASSYAFRQASEAFF.